These T cell receptor beta chains were read from a single sample in a study of blood T cell repertoires in COVID-19. The assay was immunoSEQ multiplex PCR, and TCRdb's table has in-frame clones only and misses some. In the table there are about 120,000 clones, about four fifths of which are singletons. Material: peripheral blood. The receptors were sampled from a man between 60 and 70 years old with acute or convalescent COVID-19. Each CDR3 is given with its conserved first and last residue. The order of the fields is clone size, V gene, J gene, D gene, CDR3 protein, CDR3 DNA. A D gene is named only where the DNA matches it firmly. A row's size may be missing; if present it is once, few, many or a size class.

NA	TRBV5-4	TRBJ2-3	NA	CASSFQGTDTQYF	TGTGCCAGCAGCTTCCAGGGGACAGATACGCAGTATTTT
NA	TRBV28	TRBJ2-7	NA	CASTDMVASPYEQYF	TGTGCCAGCACCGACATGGTAGCGTCTCCCTACGAGCAGTACTTC
NA	TRBV19	TRBJ1-5	TRBD1	CASSIDATGHQPQHF	TGTGCCAGTAGTATAGATGCGACAGGGCATCAGCCCCAGCATTTT
NA	TRBV28	TRBJ2-2	TRBD1	CASSWGTVNTGELFF	TGTGCCAGCAGTTGGGGGACAGTGAACACCGGGGAGCTGTTTTTT
NA	TRBV6-5	TRBJ1-1	TRBD1	CASSLTGVSTEAFF	TGTGCCAGCAGCCTGACAGGGGTGTCCACTGAAGCTTTCTTT
NA	TRBV5-4	TRBJ2-3	TRBD1	CASSPTGGPDTQYF	TGTGCCAGCAGCCCGACAGGGGGCCCAGATACGCAGTATTTT
NA	TRBV5-8	TRBJ1-5	NA	CASSSGQGRSQPQHF	TGTGCCAGCAGCTCCGGGCAGGGTAGAAGTCAGCCCCAGCATTTT
NA	TRBV12-2	TRBJ2-2	NA	CASRFPGGAGELFF	TGTGCAAGTCGCTTCCCCGGAGGGGCCGGGGAGCTGTTTTTT
NA	TRBV7-9	TRBJ2-2	NA	CASSLANAGTGELFF	TGTGCCAGCAGCTTAGCGAACGCAGGGACCGGGGAGCTGTTTTTT
NA	TRBV7-9	TRBJ1-5	NA	CATSTRVGQPQHF	TGTGCCACCTCAACCCGGGTTGGTCAGCCCCAGCATTTT
NA	TRBV21-1	TRBJ2-3	NA	CASSKFPSHLITDTQYF	TGTGCCAGCAGCAAGTTCCCCTCCCACTTAATAACAGATACGCAGTATTTT
NA	TRBV5-1	TRBJ1-3	NA	CASSLGRNSGNTIYF	TGCGCCAGCAGCTTGGGCAGAAACTCTGGAAACACCATATATTTT
NA	TRBV18	TRBJ2-1	TRBD2	CASSPLTSGSGYNEQFF	TGTGCCAGCTCACCACTTACTAGCGGGAGTGGCTACAATGAGCAGTTCTTC
NA	TRBV27	TRBJ2-2	NA	CASSLRGRMNTGELFF	TGTGCCAGCAGTTTAAGGGGCAGGATGAACACCGGGGAGCTGTTTTTT
NA	TRBV19	TRBJ1-2	TRBD1	CASSLWGQAYGYTF	TGTGCCAGTAGTTTATGGGGACAGGCATATGGCTACACCTTC
NA	TRBV28	TRBJ1-2	NA	CASSYYRVEGYTF	TGTGCCAGCAGTTACTACAGGGTGGAAGGCTACACCTTC
NA	TRBV25-1	TRBJ1-1	NA	CASSDAVAEAFF	TGTGCCAGCAGTGACGCGGTGGCTGAAGCTTTCTTT
few	TRBV11-2	TRBJ2-5	TRBD1	CASSLVVGRGLSPQETQYF	TGTGCCAGCAGCTTAGTAGTGGGCAGGGGGCTCAGTCCCCAAGAGACCCAGTACTTC
NA	TRBV13	TRBJ2-7	NA	CASSRLGAGVYEQYF	TGTGCCAGCAGCAGACTGGGGGCAGGGGTCTACGAGCAGTACTTC
NA	TRBV19	TRBJ1-4	NA	CASSMGRIATNEKLFF	TGTGCCAGTAGTATGGGGCGGATTGCAACTAATGAAAAACTGTTTTTT
NA	TRBV28	TRBJ2-5	TRBD1	CASSLRTGEETQYF	TGTGCCAGCAGTCTCCGGACAGGGGAAGAGACCCAGTACTTC
NA	TRBV28	TRBJ1-2	NA	CASRTPGRSYYGYTF	TGTGCCAGCAGAACTCCAGGGAGGTCTTACTATGGCTACACCTTC
NA	TRBV4-2	TRBJ1-1	NA	CASSQGDSTEAFF	TGTGCCAGCAGCCAAGGAGACAGCACTGAAGCTTTCTTT
NA	TRBV5-1	TRBJ1-3	NA	CASSLAGSGLGNTIYF	TGCGCCAGCAGCCTTGCGGGGTCCGGGCTCGGAAACACCATATATTTT
NA	TRBV19	TRBJ2-2	NA	CASSIGPGTGELFF	TGTGCCAGTAGTATAGGCCCAGGCACCGGGGAGCTGTTTTTT
NA	TRBV27	TRBJ1-4	NA	CASSIIGHHNEKLFF	TGTGCCAGCAGTATTATAGGACACCATAATGAAAAACTGTTTTTT
NA	TRBV7-2	TRBJ1-1	NA	CASRGGTEAFF	TGTGCCAGCAGGGGAGGGACTGAAGCTTTCTTT
NA	TRBV6-5	TRBJ1-1	NA	CASSYSIQGNTEAFF	TGTGCCAGCAGTTACTCGATCCAGGGTAACACTGAAGCTTTCTTT
NA	TRBV2	TRBJ1-5	TRBD1	CASSEEAGGLGQPQHF	TGTGCCAGCAGTGAAGAGGCAGGGGGTTTGGGTCAGCCCCAGCATTTT
NA	TRBV12-3/TRBV12-4	TRBJ1-2	NA	CASSLRGSNTF	TGTGCCAGCAGTTTGAGGGGGTCTAACACCTTC
NA	TRBV6-4	TRBJ1-5	NA	CASSEQGGQPQHF	TGTGCCAGCAGTGAACAGGGTGGTCAGCCCCAGCATTTT
NA	TRBV14	TRBJ2-1	TRBD2	CASSPIAGGHDEQFF	TGTGCCAGCAGCCCCATAGCGGGAGGGCACGATGAGCAGTTCTTC
NA	TRBV6-6	TRBJ2-7	TRBD2	CASSPQPGTSGNAYEQYF	TGTGCCAGCAGTCCGCAGCCCGGGACTAGCGGCAACGCCTACGAGCAGTACTTC
NA	TRBV5-4	TRBJ2-3	NA	CASSLAVTLTDTQYF	TGTGCCAGCAGCTTGGCAGTAACCCTCACAGATACGCAGTATTTT
once	TRBV2	TRBJ1-4	NA	CASSPRTDPTNEKLFF	TGTGCCAGCAGCCCACGGACAGACCCAACTAATGAAAAACTGTTTTTT
NA	TRBV18	TRBJ1-4	TRBD1	CASSPRTGAGNEKLFF	TGTGCCAGCTCACCTCGGACAGGGGCCGGTAATGAAAAACTGTTTTTT
NA	TRBV29-1	TRBJ1-1	TRBD1	CSVQGVANTEAFF	TGCAGCGTCCAGGGGGTTGCAAACACTGAAGCTTTCTTT
NA	TRBV6-1	TRBJ2-2	NA	CASSEIGTGELFF	TGTGCCAGCAGTGAAATCGGCACCGGGGAGCTGTTTTTT
few	TRBV27	TRBJ2-7	TRBD1	CASRIGAGTGEGEQYF	TGTGCCAGCAGAATAGGAGCCGGGACAGGGGAGGGCGAGCAGTACTTC
NA	TRBV11-2	TRBJ2-1	TRBD2	CASSALAGSSTEQFF	TGTGCCAGCAGCGCCCTAGCGGGATCTTCAACCGAGCAGTTCTTC
NA	TRBV5-5	TRBJ2-7	NA	CASRGGGGGDPYEQYF	TGTGCCAGCAGGGGTGGAGGAGGTGGGGATCCATACGAGCAGTACTTC
once	TRBV6-5	TRBJ1-1	NA	CASSSQGSNTEAFF	TGTGCCAGCAGTTCTCAGGGATCGAACACTGAAGCTTTCTTT
NA	TRBV5-1	TRBJ2-1	TRBD2	CASSPLAGVANEQFF	TGCGCCAGCAGCCCTCTAGCGGGAGTAGCCAATGAGCAGTTCTTC
NA	TRBV10-2	TRBJ2-6	TRBD2	CASRGTSGYSGANVLTF	TGCGCCAGCAGGGGGACTAGCGGCTACTCTGGGGCCAACGTCCTGACTTTC
few	TRBV29-1	TRBJ2-1	TRBD2	CSGSRKAGGGGEQFF	TGCAGCGGCAGCCGGAAGGCGGGAGGTGGGGGTGAGCAGTTCTTC
NA	TRBV9	TRBJ1-2	TRBD1	CASSPRTGGLGYTF	TGTGCCAGCAGCCCACGGACAGGAGGCCTTGGCTACACCTTC